A selection of T cell receptor beta chains follows, all from one sample in a study of neurological immune-mediated disorders. Each CDR3 protein is one row after TCRdb ran MiXCR on the 5' RACE reads. In the table there are 50,000 to 70,000 distinct CDR3 sequences, about an eighth of which are singletons. Sequenced material: PBMCs. The receptors originated from a woman aged 55 to 70 with HTLV-1-associated myelopathy (HAM/TSP). The CDR3 runs from the conserved cysteine through the conserved F or W. The D gene is left open where the match is weak. Clone size is given for some rows only: seen once, a few or many times, or a class if the clone is expanded.

D gene	clone size	V gene	J gene	CDR3 DNA	CDR3 protein
TRBD2	many	TRBV5-1	TRBJ2-2	TGCGCCAGCAGCTTGGAGCTAGCGGGGTCCACCGGGGAGCTGTTTTTT	CASSLELAGSTGELFF
NA	many	TRBV4-1	TRBJ2-1	TGCGCCAGCAGCCAAGAATGGATAGCCGACTCATACAATGAGCAGTTCTTC	CASSQEWIADSYNEQFF
NA	many	TRBV28	TRBJ1-4	TGTGCCAGCAGCCGCGACAGGAGGAGTGAAAAACTGTTTTTT	CASSRDRRSEKLFF
NA	many	TRBV15	TRBJ2-5	TGTGCCACCAGCAGAGATGTTGGCAGGGAGGAGACCCAGTACTTC	CATSRDVGREETQYF
NA	many	TRBV18	TRBJ2-7	TGTGCCAGCTCACCTAGGACACAATCCCACGAGCAGTACTTC	CASSPRTQSHEQYF
TRBD1	many	TRBV5-1	TRBJ2-7	TGCGCCAGCAGCCCTACGCCTCGGGACAGTGAGCAGTACTTC	CASSPTPRDSEQYF
TRBD2	many	TRBV5-1	TRBJ2-3	TGCGCCAGCGGTTTCCGCGCTAGCGGGCCCCAGAGGGCCACAGATACGCAGTATTTT	CASGFRASGPQRATDTQYF
NA	NA	TRBV20-1	TRBJ2-3	TGCAGTGCTAGTTTAGCGCCCACAGATACGCAGTATTTT	CSASLAPTDTQYF
NA	many	TRBV12-3/TRBV12-4	TRBJ1-2	TGTGCCAGCAGTCCTGGGCCCGATTATGGCTACACCTTC	CASSPGPDYGYTF
NA	many	TRBV5-1	TRBJ2-5	TGCGCCAGCAGCCCAAACGTAGGGGTCCAAGAGACCCAGTACTTC	CASSPNVGVQETQYF
NA	many	TRBV7-2	TRBJ2-1	TGTGCCAGCAGCTTAGCAGCGGCTTCCTACAATGAGCAGTTCTTC	CASSLAAASYNEQFF
NA	many	TRBV5-6	TRBJ2-3	TGTGCCAGCAGCTTGGTCAGCTATTACCCGACGGATACGCAGTATTTT	CASSLVSYYPTDTQYF
NA	many	TRBV20-1	TRBJ2-3	TGCAGTGCTACCAGGGCTAGGAGAGCAGATACGCAGTATTTT	CSATRARRADTQYF
NA	many	TRBV6-1	TRBJ1-3	TGTGCCAGCAGTGAAGAGACTGTCGTTGCCACCATATATTTT	CASSEETVVATIYF
NA	many	TRBV5-1	TRBJ2-1	TGCGCCAGCAGCGCCGCAAGCGGAAACTCCTACAATGAGCAGTTCTTC	CASSAASGNSYNEQFF
NA	many	TRBV9	TRBJ2-2	TGTGCCAGCAGCTTACGGACCGGTTTCGGGGAGCTGTTTTTT	CASSLRTGFGELFF
NA	many	TRBV5-6	TRBJ1-2	TGTGCCAGCAGCTTGTCCCGTACCTCTGGCTACACCTTC	CASSLSRTSGYTF
NA	many	TRBV7-2	TRBJ2-5	TGTGCCAGCAGCCTCCTCCCAGAGACCCAGTACTTC	CASSLLPETQYF
NA	NA	TRBV20-1	TRBJ2-5	TGCAGTGCTAGCCCCTCACGGGGCCCCCAAGAGACCCAGTACTTC	CSASPSRGPQETQYF
TRBD1	many	TRBV27	TRBJ2-1	TGTGCCAGCAGTTTGGACAGGGCGAATGAGCAGTTCTTC	CASSLDRANEQFF
NA	NA	TRBV5-6	TRBJ2-2	TGTGCCATCAACTTGGTTGCAGGTACCGGGGAGCTGTTTTTT	CAINLVAGTGELFF
TRBD2	many	TRBV10-3	TRBJ2-1	TGTGCCATCAGTCGACTAGCGGGAGATAATGAGCAGTTCTTC	CAISRLAGDNEQFF
TRBD1	NA	TRBV7-8	TRBJ2-3	TGTGCCAGCAGCTCCCGGACAGGGGAACTCACAGATACGCAGTATTTT	CASSSRTGELTDTQYF
TRBD2	many	TRBV27	TRBJ2-1	TGTGCCAGCAGTTCAAGGGGACTAGCGGGTCCCCGTTTGCCCAATGAGCAGTTCTTC	CASSSRGLAGPRLPNEQFF
NA	many	TRBV13	TRBJ2-1	TGTGCCAGCTCTCGTGGAGCCCCTGAGCAGTTCTTC	CASSRGAPEQFF
NA	medium-sized	TRBV5-1	TRBJ2-1	TGCGCCAGCAGCTTGGCGGCTATCAACTACAATGAGCAGTTCTTC	CASSLAAINYNEQFF
TRBD2	many	TRBV20-1	TRBJ2-1	TGCAGTGCATCCCCAGGTCGCGGGAGGGCCTACAATGAGCAGTTCTTC	CSASPGRGRAYNEQFF
NA	many	TRBV15	TRBJ1-1	TGTGCCACCAGCAGAGATCGCCAAACTGAAGCTTTCTTT	CATSRDRQTEAFF
NA	many	TRBV12-3/TRBV12-4	TRBJ2-1	TGTGCCAGCGGAACTAGCAGAGCCTACAATGAGCAGTTCTTC	CASGTSRAYNEQFF
NA	many	TRBV11-2	TRBJ2-7	TGTGCCACCACCGGGGAGGAAACCTACGAGCAGTACTTC	CATTGEETYEQYF
TRBD2	many	TRBV20-1	TRBJ2-3	TGCAGTGCTAGAAGAACTAGCGTACCCACAGATACGCAGTATTTT	CSARRTSVPTDTQYF
TRBD2	many	TRBV5-1	TRBJ2-1	TGCGCCAGCAGCTTAGCGGGAGGGGACCACAATGAGCAGTTCTTC	CASSLAGGDHNEQFF
NA	many	TRBV7-9	TRBJ2-5	TGTGCCAGCAGCCCCCCCCGGGTCAGAGGGGAGACCCAGTACTTC	CASSPPRVRGETQYF
NA	many	TRBV5-1	TRBJ2-2	TGCGCCAGCAGCTCCACTCTAGGGTTGAACACCGGGGAGCTGTTTTTT	CASSSTLGLNTGELFF
TRBD2	many	TRBV5-6	TRBJ2-3	TGTGCCAGCAGCAAGGGACTAGCCCAATTGGCAGATACGCAGTATTTT	CASSKGLAQLADTQYF
NA	few	TRBV28	TRBJ2-3	TGTGCCACTTGTCCGGCGGCTATGAGCACAGATACGCAGTATTTT	CATCPAAMSTDTQYF
TRBD1	many	TRBV3-1	TRBJ1-1	TGTGCCAGCAGCCCGACAGGGGGCGAGGGCGCTTTCTTT	CASSPTGGEGAFF
NA	many	TRBV5-5	TRBJ1-2	TGTGCCAGCAGCGAATCTGACACGTTTGATGGCTACACCTTC	CASSESDTFDGYTF
TRBD1	many	TRBV20-1	TRBJ2-5	TGCAGTGCTAGAGAACAGGGGGTCTACCAGTACTTC	CSAREQGVYQYF
NA	many	TRBV6-5	TRBJ2-7	TGTGCCAGCAGTTCACAATTCGAGCAGTACTTC	CASSSQFEQYF
NA	many	TRBV28	TRBJ2-6	TGTGCCAGCAGTCAGCCAGGGTCTGGGGCCAACGTCCTGACTTTC	CASSQPGSGANVLTF
NA	many	TRBV5-1	TRBJ2-2	TGCGCCAGCAGCTTGGCCGGCCACAGGTCCGGGGAGCTGTTTTTT	CASSLAGHRSGELFF
TRBD1	many	TRBV7-6	TRBJ2-5	TGTGCCAGCAGCGGGGAGAAGGGGGCGAGGCGAGAGACCCAGTACTTC	CASSGEKGARRETQYF
NA	many	TRBV20-1	TRBJ2-3	TGCAGTGCTAGAGTGGTGGGGGATACGCAGTATTTT	CSARVVGDTQYF
NA	many	TRBV27	TRBJ2-1	TGTGCCAGCAATCGCCTTTCAGGCGGGAACCACCCCTACAATGAGCAGTTCTTC	CASNRLSGGNHPYNEQFF
NA	NA	TRBV5-1	TRBJ1-1	TGCGCCAGCAGAAGCGGACACGAAAAAAACACTGAAGCTTTCTTT	CASRSGHEKNTEAFF
NA	NA	TRBV3-1	TRBJ2-1	TGTGCCAGCCGCGAAGATCTGCACAATGAGCAGTTCTTC	CASREDLHNEQFF
NA	many	TRBV29-1	TRBJ2-2	TGCAGCGTTGCCCGGGTGGGGACCGGGGAGCTGTTTTTT	CSVARVGTGELFF
TRBD2	many	TRBV7-8	TRBJ2-1	TGTGCCAGCAGCCCCCGGACTAGAGACAATGAGCAGTTCTTC	CASSPRTRDNEQFF
TRBD1	many	TRBV11-1	TRBJ2-5	TGTGCCAGCAGCGTGGACAGGGACCAAGAGACCCAGTACTTC	CASSVDRDQETQYF
NA	NA	TRBV20-1	TRBJ1-2	TGCAGTACGATAGAAACCAACTATGGCTACACCTTC	CSTIETNYGYTF
NA	many	TRBV5-8	TRBJ1-1	TGTGCCAGCAGCTTGGTGGAAGGTAACACTGAAGCTTTCTTT	CASSLVEGNTEAFF
TRBD2	many	TRBV12-3/TRBV12-4	TRBJ2-1	TGTGCCAGCAGTTTATGGGGGGGCTACAATGAGCAGTTCTTC	CASSLWGGYNEQFF
NA	many	TRBV29-1	TRBJ2-2	TGCAGCGTGTTTGGTGCCGGGGAGCTGTTTTTT	CSVFGAGELFF
TRBD1	many	TRBV25-1	TRBJ1-3	TGTGCCAGCAGCGACAGGGGTGCTGGAAACACCATATATTTT	CASSDRGAGNTIYF
TRBD1	many	TRBV10-3	TRBJ1-1	TGTGCCATCAGCGAGACAGGGGCCGCCTTGAACACTGAAGCTTTCTTT	CAISETGAALNTEAFF
NA	NA	TRBV29-1	TRBJ2-2	TGCAGCGCACTCCGGACAGCAGGGGCCGGAGAGCTGTTTTTT	CSALRTAGAGELFF